This entry is about one T cell receptor beta chain. Naive CD8 cells were CD45RO-negative, positively selected for CCR7, excluding terminally differentiated effector memory CD45RA+ cells. The sample originates from a study of shared clonotypes between healthy human individuals. Clones were sequenced by immunoSEQ multiplex PCR, and TCRdb holds only the in-frame ones, with some missing. The table shows more than 2 million clones, with roughly 93% occurring only once. CDR3 length equals 14 residues. Looked up from germline, CDR1 is LNHDA and CDR2 is SQIVND (reference sequence). Trimming at V came to 7 bases and at J to 4 bases, leaving 6 bases not matched to a gene.

Sequenced material: naive CD8+ T cells from PBMCs. The clonotype originates from a man between 18 and 35 years old in good health. Some clones in this sample may be carry-over from other donors' samples. This chain uses TRBV19 with TRBJ1-2, with TRBD1 matching 10 bases. Here the CDR3 reads CASIPTGGIYGYTF. The DNA of the CDR3 is TGTGCCAGTATTCCGACAGGGGGCATCTATGGCTACACCTTC.